One and the same sample provided the 14 T cell receptor beta chains below, sequenced in a study of cytomegalovirus exposure and HLA in healthy donors. PCR used 60 Vbeta primers and 13 Jbeta primers. Here immunoSEQ multiplex PCR was the method, and the copy in TCRdb shows in-frame clones only, minus some. The table shows roughly 200,000 clones, with 65% to 85% occurring only once. Sequencing was done on a sample of PBMCs. The origin of the receptors is a man aged 45-65 years in good health and CMV-seronegative.

This chain joins TRBV11-2 and TRBJ2-7; 12 nucleotides agree with TRBD2. Germline loops: CDR1 SGHAT, CDR2 FQNNGV. The CDR3 has 14 residues. Germline trimming cut 3 bases from V and 7 bases from J; bases unmatched to any gene: 4. Here the CDR3 reads CASSFLAGGEEQYF. CDR3 sequence (DNA): TGTGCCAGCAGCTTCCTAGCGGGAGGGGAAGAGCAGTACTTC.

This clone appeared once. The chain employs TRBV19 and TRBJ1-5, with 9 nucleotides matching TRBD1. With V trimmed by 6 bases and J by 0 bases, 12 bases remained unmatched. This CDR3 is 18 amino acids long. Germline CDR1 reads LNHDA; CDR2 reads SQIVND (reference sequence). The CDR3 nucleotides read TGTGCCAGTAGCAATACCCGGACAGGGGCGTATAGCAATCAGCCCCAGCATTTT. Residues: CASSNTRTGAYSNQPQHF.

This chain links TRBV9 with TRBJ2-1, with 7 bases fitting TRBD2. CDR1 and CDR2 (germline): SGDLS, YYNGEE. The J segment lost 4 bases and the V segment lost 0 bases, leaving 7 bases of the junction unmatched. The CDR3 totals 16 residues. CDR3 sequence: CASSVGGGVPYNEQFF. The CDR3 nucleotides read TGTGCCAGCAGCGTAGGGGGGGGAGTCCCTTACAATGAGCAGTTCTTC.

The chain couples TRBV28 to TRBJ2-1; 11 bases line up with TRBD1. Germline V gives CDR1 MDHEN, CDR2 SYDVKM. The CDR3 covers 16 residues. V lost 3 bases to trimming and J lost 8 bases; unmatched junction nucleotides: 9. In DNA, the CDR3 is TGTGCCAGCAGTTTCCCCTCAGGACAGGGGGCCTATGAGCAGTTCTTC. This encodes CASSFPSGQGAYEQFF.

CDR3 nucleotide sequence: TGTGCCAGCAGCTTAGGGGTCAGGGGGGATGGCTACACCTTC. This translates into CASSLGVRGDGYTF. This sequence joins TRBV7-9 and TRBJ1-2; 7 bases match TRBD1. V gave up 1 base and J gave up 6 bases; unmatched junction bases: 5. This CDR3 has 14 amino acids. Germline lookup yields CDR1 SEHNR and CDR2 FQNEAQ (reference sequence). Variable domain in full (rest from reference TRBV7-9 and TRBJ1-2): DTGVSQNPRHKITKRGQNVTFRCDPISEHNRLYWYRQTLGQGPEFLTYFQNEAQLEKSRLLSDRFSAERPKGSFSTLEIQRTEQGDSAMYLCASSLGVRGDGYTFGSGTRLTVV.

The chain combines TRBV7-9 with TRBJ1-2; no clear D gene. Looked up from germline, CDR1 is SEHNR and CDR2 is FQNEAQ (reference sequence). This CDR3 comprises 12 residues. With 0 bases removed from V and 13 bases from J, the gap between germline ends came to 12 bases. DNA for the CDR3: TGTGCCAGCAGCTTAGCCGAGGTAAAGTTCACCTTC. Encoded protein: CASSLAEVKFTF. Drawing the rest from reference TRBV7-9 and TRBJ1-2, the complete variable domain is DTGVSQNPRHKITKRGQNVTFRCDPISEHNRLYWYRQTLGQGPEFLTYFQNEAQLEKSRLLSDRFSAERPKGSFSTLEIQRTEQGDSAMYLCASSLAEVKFTFGSGTRLTVV.

The chain employs TRBV6-1 and TRBJ2-2, with 8 bases identical to TRBD1. V shed 6 bases, J shed 7 bases, and the junction held 7 bases outside the gene matches. CDR1 is MNHNS, CDR2 SASEGT, per germline. CDR3 length: 14 residues. The CDR3 coding sequence is TGTGCCAGCAGCCGGACAGGGTTCGGCGGGGAGCTGTTTTTT. Protein product: CASSRTGFGGELFF.

The J gene is TRBJ2-2, the V gene TRBV5-1; 8 nucleotides agree with TRBD1. There are 15 residues in the CDR3. CDR1 is SGHRS, CDR2 YFSETQ, per germline. V shed 4 bases, J shed 5 bases, and the junction held 7 bases outside the gene matches. The CDR3 nucleotides are TGCGCCAGCAGCATCCCGACAGGGGAGACCGGGGAGCTGTTTTTT. It is translated as CASSIPTGETGELFF.

The V and J genes are TRBV6-1 and TRBJ1-2; no firm D call. CDR1 is MNHNS, CDR2 SASEGT, per germline. CDR3 length: 13 residues. The V gene lost 4 bases and the J gene lost 5 bases, with 11 bases spanning the gap. CDR3 bases: TGTGCCAGCAGTGTCCCAGCGAGATATGGCTACACCTTC. Its translation: CASSVPARYGYTF.

V is TRBV25-1 and J is TRBJ2-7, with 11 nucleotides matching TRBD1. J gave up 2 bases and V 4 bases, and 1 base lay outside the gene matches. The CDR3 runs to 14 residues. The germline V gene has CDR1 MGHDK and CDR2 SYGVNS. The CDR3 loop reads CASSGDRGTYEQYF. As DNA, the CDR3 is TGTGCCAGCAGTGGGGACAGGGGGACCTACGAGCAGTACTTC.

The V gene is TRBV28, the J gene TRBJ2-7; 7 nucleotides align to TRBD1. The length of the CDR3 is 16 residues. Germline V gene lookup returns CDR1 MDHEN and CDR2 SYDVKM. V trimming: 5 bases; J trimming: 1 base; junction bases outside the gene matches: 11. This chain's CDR3 is CASSAKPGQTSYEQYF. The CDR3 region has the DNA TGTGCCAGCAGTGCAAAACCGGGACAGACTTCCTACGAGCAGTACTTC.

V usage is TRBV18 and J usage is TRBJ1-6; TRBD1 matches at 10 bases. The V gene's germline CDR1 is KGHSH and CDR2 LQKENI. The CDR3 contains 16 residues. V gave up 5 bases and J gave up 10 bases; unmatched junction bases: 11. This chain's CDR3 is CASSLPGTGEGSPLHF. CDR3 DNA: TGTGCCAGCTCATTGCCCGGGACAGGGGAGGGCTCACCCCTCCACTTT.

V is TRBV18 and J is TRBJ2-7; tentatively, D is TRBD1 (6 bases). CDR3 length: 18 amino acids. V lost 8 bases and J 0 bases, leaving 26 bases between the germline ends. Looked up from germline, CDR1 is KGHSH and CDR2 is LQKENI. The CDR3 protein is CASAFSLWGQGDSYEQYF. The CDR3 nucleotides read TGTGCCAGCGCGTTTTCGCTCTGGGGGCAGGGCGACTCCTACGAGCAGTACTTC.

The V and J genes are TRBV4-1 and TRBJ1-5, with 7 nucleotides matching TRBD1. Looked up from germline, CDR1 is MGHRA and CDR2 is YSYEKL. CDR3 length: 19 residues. The J segment lost 3 bases and the V segment lost 0 bases, leaving 14 bases of the junction unmatched. The chain's CDR3 is CASSQETGVSFSFNQPQHF. CDR3 bases: TGCGCCAGCAGCCAAGAAACAGGGGTCTCCTTCTCCTTCAATCAGCCCCAGCATTTT.